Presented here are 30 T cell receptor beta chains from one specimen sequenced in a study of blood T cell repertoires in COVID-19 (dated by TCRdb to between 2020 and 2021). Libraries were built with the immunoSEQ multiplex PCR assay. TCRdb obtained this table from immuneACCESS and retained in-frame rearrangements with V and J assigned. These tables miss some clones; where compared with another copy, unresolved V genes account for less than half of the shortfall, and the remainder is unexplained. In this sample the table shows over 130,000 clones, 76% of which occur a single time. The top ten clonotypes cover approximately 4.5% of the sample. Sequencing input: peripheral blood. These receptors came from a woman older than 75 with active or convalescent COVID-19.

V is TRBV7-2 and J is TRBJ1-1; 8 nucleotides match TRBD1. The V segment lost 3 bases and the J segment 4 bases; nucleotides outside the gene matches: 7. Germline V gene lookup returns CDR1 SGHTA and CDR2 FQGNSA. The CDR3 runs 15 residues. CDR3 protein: CASSFDRGATTEAFF. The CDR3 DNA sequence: TGTGCCAGCAGCTTCGACAGGGGCGCGACCACTGAAGCTTTCTTT.

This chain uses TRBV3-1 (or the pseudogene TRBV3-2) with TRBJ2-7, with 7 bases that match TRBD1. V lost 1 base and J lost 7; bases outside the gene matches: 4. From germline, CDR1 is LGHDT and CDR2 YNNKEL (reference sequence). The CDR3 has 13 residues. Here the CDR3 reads CASSQGTGREQYF. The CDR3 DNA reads TGTGCCAGCAGCCAAGGGACAGGAAGAGAGCAGTACTTC.

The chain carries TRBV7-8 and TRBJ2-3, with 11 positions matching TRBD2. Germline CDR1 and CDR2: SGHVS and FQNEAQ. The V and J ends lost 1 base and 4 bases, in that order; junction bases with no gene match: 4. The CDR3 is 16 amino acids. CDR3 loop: CASSLELAGDSDTQYF. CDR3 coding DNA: TGTGCCAGCAGCTTAGAACTAGCGGGGGACTCAGATACGCAGTATTTT.

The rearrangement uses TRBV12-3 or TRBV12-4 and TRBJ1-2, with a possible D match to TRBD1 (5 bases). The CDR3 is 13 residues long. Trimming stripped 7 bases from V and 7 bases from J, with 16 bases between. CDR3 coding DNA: TGTGCCAGCAACCTCGCAGGGCGGAGTGGCTACACCTTC. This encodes CASNLAGRSGYTF.

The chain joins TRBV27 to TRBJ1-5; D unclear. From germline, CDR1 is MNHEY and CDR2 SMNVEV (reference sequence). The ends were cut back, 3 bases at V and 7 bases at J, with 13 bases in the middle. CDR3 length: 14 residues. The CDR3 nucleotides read TGTGCCAGCAGTTTGGCCGGGATCGGCCAGCCCCAGCATTTT. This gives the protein CASSLAGIGQPQHF.

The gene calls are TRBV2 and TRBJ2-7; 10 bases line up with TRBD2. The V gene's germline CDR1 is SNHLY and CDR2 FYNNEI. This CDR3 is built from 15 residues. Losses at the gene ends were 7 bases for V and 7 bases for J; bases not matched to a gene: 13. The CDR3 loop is CASINSGLASLEQYF. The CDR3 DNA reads TGTGCCAGCATTAACTCGGGACTAGCGTCTTTAGAGCAGTACTTC.

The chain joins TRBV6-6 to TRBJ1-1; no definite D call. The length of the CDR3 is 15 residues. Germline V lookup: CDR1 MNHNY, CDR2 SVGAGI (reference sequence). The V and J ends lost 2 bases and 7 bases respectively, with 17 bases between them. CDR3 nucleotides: TGTGCCAGCAGTTACCCGGGATTTATAGGCGATGAAGCTTTCTTT. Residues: CASSYPGFIGDEAFF.

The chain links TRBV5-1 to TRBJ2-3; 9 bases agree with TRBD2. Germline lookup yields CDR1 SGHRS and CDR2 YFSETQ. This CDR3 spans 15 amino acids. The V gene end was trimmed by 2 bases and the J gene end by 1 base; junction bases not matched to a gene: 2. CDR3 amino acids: CASSFSSGGTDTQYF. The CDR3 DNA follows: TGCGCCAGCAGCTTTTCTAGCGGGGGCACAGATACGCAGTATTTT.

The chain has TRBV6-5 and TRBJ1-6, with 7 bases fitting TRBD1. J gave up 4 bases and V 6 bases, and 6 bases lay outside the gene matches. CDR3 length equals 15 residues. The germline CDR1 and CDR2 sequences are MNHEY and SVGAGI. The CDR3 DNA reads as TGTGCCAGCAGAACATCGACAGGGTATAATTCACCCCTCCACTTT. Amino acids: CASRTSTGYNSPLHF.

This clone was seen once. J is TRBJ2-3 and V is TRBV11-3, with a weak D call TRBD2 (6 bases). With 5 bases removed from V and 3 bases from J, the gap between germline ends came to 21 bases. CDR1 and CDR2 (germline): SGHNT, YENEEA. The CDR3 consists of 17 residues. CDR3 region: CASSPPPGGERTDTQYF. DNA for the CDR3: TGTGCCAGCAGCCCCCCCCCAGGAGGGGAGAGGACAGATACGCAGTATTTT.

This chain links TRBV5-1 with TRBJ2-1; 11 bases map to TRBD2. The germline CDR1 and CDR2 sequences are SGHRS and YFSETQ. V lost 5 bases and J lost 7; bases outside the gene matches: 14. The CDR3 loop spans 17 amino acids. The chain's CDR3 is CASREVPTSGGSNEQFF. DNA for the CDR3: TGCGCCAGCAGAGAGGTACCCACTAGCGGGGGTTCTAATGAGCAGTTCTTC.

DNA of the CDR3: TGCGCCAGCAGCAGGGGTTTGAGCACAGATACGCAGTATTTT. Translated, it gives CASSRGLSTDTQYF. V is TRBV5-1 and J is TRBJ2-3; the D gene is possibly TRBD1 (5 bases). Germline assignment: CDR1 SGHRS and CDR2 YFSETQ. The V end was cut by 4 bases, the J end by 0 bases, with 9 bases between. The CDR3 runs to 14 residues. Variable domain in full (rest from reference TRBV5-1 and TRBJ2-3): KAGVTQTPRYLIKTRGQQVTLSCSPISGHRSVSWYQQTPGQGLQFLFEYFSETQRNKGNFPGRFSGRQFSNSRSEMNVSTLELGDSALYLCASSRGLSTDTQYFGPGTRLTVL.

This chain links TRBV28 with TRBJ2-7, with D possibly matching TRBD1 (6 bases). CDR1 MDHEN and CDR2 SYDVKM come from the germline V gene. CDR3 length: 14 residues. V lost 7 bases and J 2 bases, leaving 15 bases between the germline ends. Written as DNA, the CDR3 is TGTGCCAGCAAACGGTCGAGACAGGCCTACGAGCAGTACTTC. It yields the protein CASKRSRQAYEQYF. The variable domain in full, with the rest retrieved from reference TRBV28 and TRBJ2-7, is DVKVTQSSRYLVKRTGEKVFLECVQDMDHENMFWYRQDPGLGLRLIYFSYDVKMKEKGDIPEGYSVSREKKERFSLILESASTNQTSMYLCASKRSRQAYEQYFGPGTRLTVT.

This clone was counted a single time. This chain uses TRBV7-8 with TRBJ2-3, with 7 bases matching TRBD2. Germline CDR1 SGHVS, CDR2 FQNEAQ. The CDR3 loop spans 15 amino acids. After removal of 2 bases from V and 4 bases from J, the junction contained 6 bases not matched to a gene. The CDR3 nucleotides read TGTGCCAGCAGCTTACTCGGGGGGATTTCAGATACGCAGTATTTT. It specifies CASSLLGGISDTQYF.

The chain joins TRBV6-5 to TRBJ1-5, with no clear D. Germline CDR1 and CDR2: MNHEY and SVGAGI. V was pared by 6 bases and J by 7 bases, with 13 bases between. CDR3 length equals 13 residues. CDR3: CASRYTIQQPQHF. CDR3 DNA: TGTGCCAGCAGGTATACAATCCAACAGCCCCAGCATTTT.

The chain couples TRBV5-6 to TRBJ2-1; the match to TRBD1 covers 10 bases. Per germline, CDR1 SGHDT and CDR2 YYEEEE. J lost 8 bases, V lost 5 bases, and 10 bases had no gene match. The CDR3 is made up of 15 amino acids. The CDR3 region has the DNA TGTGCCAGCAGAGAGCAGGGACAGGGGTCCCATGAGCAGTTCTTC. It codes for CASREQGQGSHEQFF.

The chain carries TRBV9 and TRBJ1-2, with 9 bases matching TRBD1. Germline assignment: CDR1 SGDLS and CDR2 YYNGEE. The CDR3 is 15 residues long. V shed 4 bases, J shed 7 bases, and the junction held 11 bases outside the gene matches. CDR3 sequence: CASSSEGQGRFGYTF. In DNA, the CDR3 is TGTGCCAGCAGCTCAGAGGGACAGGGTCGCTTTGGCTACACCTTC.

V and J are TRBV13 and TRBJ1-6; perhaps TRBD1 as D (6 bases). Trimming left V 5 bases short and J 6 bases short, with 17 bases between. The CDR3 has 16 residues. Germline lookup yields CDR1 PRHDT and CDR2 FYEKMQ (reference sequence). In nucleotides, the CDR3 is TGTGCCAGCAGCCCCAGTAGCGGGGGGCTTAATTCACCCCTCCACTTT. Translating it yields CASSPSSGGLNSPLHF.

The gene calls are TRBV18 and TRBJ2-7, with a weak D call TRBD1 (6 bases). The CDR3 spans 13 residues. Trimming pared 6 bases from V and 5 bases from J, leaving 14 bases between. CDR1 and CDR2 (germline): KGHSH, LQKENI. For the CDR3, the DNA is TGTGCCAGCTCCCACACAGGGTATGACGAGCAGTACTTC. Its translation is CASSHTGYDEQYF.

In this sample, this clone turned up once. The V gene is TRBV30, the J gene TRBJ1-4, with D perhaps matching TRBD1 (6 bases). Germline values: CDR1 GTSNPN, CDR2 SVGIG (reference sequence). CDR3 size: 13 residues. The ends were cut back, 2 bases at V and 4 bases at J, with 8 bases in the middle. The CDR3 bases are TGTGCCTGGAGTAACAGGGATAATGAAAAACTGTTTTTT. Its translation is CAWSNRDNEKLFF.

The CDR3 region is CASSQALLRYGYTF. CDR3 DNA: TGTGCCAGCAGCCAAGCCCTACTAAGATATGGCTACACCTTC. The chain combines TRBV3-1 (or the pseudogene TRBV3-2) with TRBJ1-2; D is uncertain. Trimming stripped 1 base from V and 5 bases from J, with 11 bases between. This CDR3 is built from 14 residues. Germline lookup yields CDR1 LGHDT and CDR2 YNNKEL (reference sequence).

Here the CDR3 DNA reads TGTGCCAGTAGTTTTCCGGGGGTCTACGAGCAGTACTTC. Encoded protein: CASSFPGVYEQYF. This rearrangement joins TRBV19 to TRBJ2-7; TRBD2 is a possible D gene (6 bases). Germline values: CDR1 LNHDA, CDR2 SQIVND (reference sequence). V lost 5 bases and J lost 3, with 11 bases in between. CDR3 size: 13 residues.

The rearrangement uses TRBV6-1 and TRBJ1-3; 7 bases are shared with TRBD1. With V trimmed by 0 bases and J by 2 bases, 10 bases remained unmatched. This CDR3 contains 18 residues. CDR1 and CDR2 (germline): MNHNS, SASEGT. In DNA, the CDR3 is TGTGCCAGCAGTGAAGCAGGTCCACAGGGGTCTACTGGAAACACCATATATTTT. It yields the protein CASSEAGPQGSTGNTIYF.

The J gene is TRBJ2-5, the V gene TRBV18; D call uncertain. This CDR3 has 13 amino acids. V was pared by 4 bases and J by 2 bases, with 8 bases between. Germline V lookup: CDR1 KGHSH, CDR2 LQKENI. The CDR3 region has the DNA TGTGCCAGCTCACGAAACAGACAAGAGACCCAGTACTTC. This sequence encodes CASSRNRQETQYF. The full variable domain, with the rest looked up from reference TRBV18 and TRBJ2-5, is NAGVMQNPRHLVRRRGQEARLRCSPMKGHSHVYWYRQLPEEGLKFMVYLQKENIIDESGMPKERFSAEFPKEGPSILRIQQVVRGDSAAYFCASSRNRQETQYFGPGTRLLVL.

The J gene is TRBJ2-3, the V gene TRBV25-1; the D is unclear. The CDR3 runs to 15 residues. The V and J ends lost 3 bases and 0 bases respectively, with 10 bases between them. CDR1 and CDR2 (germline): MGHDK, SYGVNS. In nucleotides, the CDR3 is TGTGCCAGCAGTGATTCGCGTCCTAGCACAGATACGCAGTATTTT. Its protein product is CASSDSRPSTDTQYF.

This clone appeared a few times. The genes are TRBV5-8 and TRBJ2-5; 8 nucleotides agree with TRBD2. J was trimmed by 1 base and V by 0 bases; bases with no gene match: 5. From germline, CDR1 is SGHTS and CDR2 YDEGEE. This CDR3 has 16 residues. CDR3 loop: CASSLGVGGGQETQYF. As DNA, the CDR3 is TGTGCCAGCAGCTTGGGCGTCGGGGGGGGCCAAGAGACCCAGTACTTC.

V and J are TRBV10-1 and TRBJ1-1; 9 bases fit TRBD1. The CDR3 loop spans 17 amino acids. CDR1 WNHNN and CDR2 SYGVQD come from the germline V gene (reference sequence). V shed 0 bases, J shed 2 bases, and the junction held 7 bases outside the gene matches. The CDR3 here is CASSESRGQGGNTEAFF. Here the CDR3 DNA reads TGCGCCAGCAGTGAGTCTAGGGGACAGGGAGGAAACACTGAAGCTTTCTTT.

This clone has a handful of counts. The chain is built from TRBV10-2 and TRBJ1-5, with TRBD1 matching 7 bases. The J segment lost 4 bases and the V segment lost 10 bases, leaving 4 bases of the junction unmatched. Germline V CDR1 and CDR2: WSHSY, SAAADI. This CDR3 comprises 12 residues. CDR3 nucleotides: TGCGCCACCAGGGGGGGAAATCAGCCCCAGCATTTT. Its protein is CATRGGNQPQHF.

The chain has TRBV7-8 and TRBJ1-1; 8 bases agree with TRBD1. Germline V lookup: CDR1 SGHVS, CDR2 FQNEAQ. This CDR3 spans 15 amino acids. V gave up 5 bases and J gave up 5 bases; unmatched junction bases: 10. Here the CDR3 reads CASSTRTGTGTEAFF. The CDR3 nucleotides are TGTGCCAGCAGCACACGGACAGGGACGGGAACTGAAGCTTTCTTT.

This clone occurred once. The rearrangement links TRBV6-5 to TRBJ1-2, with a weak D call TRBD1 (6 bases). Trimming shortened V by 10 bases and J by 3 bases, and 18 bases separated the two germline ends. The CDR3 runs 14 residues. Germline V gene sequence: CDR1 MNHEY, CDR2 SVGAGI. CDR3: CATTQGLGDYGYTF. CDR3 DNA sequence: TGTGCCACCACACAGGGATTAGGCGACTATGGCTACACCTTC.